This T cell receptor beta chain appears in the sequencing data of a study of chronic HIV infection and antiretroviral therapy. TCRdb recomputed calls from the 5' RACE reads with MiXCR, one row per CDR3 protein. There are about 38,000 distinct CDR3 sequences in the sample; roughly 8.8% occur only once, and under 3.5% lies in the top ten. V lost 5 bases, J lost 6 bases, and 17 bases lay in between. Germline V gives CDR1 GTSNPN, CDR2 SVGIG (reference sequence). The CDR3 is made up of 13 amino acids. The chain is built from TRBV30 and TRBJ2-7; D gene unclear. Sequenced input: peripheral blood. This clonotype originated in an adult who had HIV and had not received antiretroviral therapy, or was an uninfected healthy control (not recorded which). The CDR3 sequence is CAWQAGLRVEQYF. CDR3 DNA: TGTGCCTGGCAGGCTGGGCTACGCGTCGAGCAGTACTTC. Full variable domain (remainder filled in from reference TRBV30 and TRBJ2-7): SQTIHQWPATLVQPVGSPLSLECTVEGTSNPNLYWYRQAAGRGLQLLFYSVGIGQISSEVPQNLSASRPQDRQFILSSKKLLLSDSGFYLCAWQAGLRVEQYFGPGTRLTVT.